This TCR beta chain was found in a study of cytomegalovirus exposure and HLA in healthy donors. Study-level points and caveats: CMV antigen specificity of three CMV-associated chains was confirmed in vitro.

Assay used: immunoSEQ multiplex PCR; TCRdb lists only in-frame clones, some missing. The sample includes 95,000 to 150,000 clones, approximately 90% seen only once; the top ten take nearly 6.5%. In this sample, this clone turned up a few times. Its antigen is undetermined. Looked up from germline, CDR1 is MDHEN and CDR2 is SYDVKM. This CDR3 comprises 13 residues. V lost 6 bases and J lost 7; bases outside the gene matches: 6. Sequences were obtained from PBMCs. The chain joins TRBV28 to TRBJ1-3; 7 bases align to TRBD1. This receptor was obtained from a woman between 18 and 30 years old in good health and CMV-seropositive. This CDR3 is CASSRAGGNTIYF. The CDR3 DNA is TGTGCCAGCAGCCGGGCAGGGGGGAACACCATATATTTT.